The 16 T cell receptor beta chains given below trace back to one sample, sequenced in a study of blood T cells in healthy people across ages. Primers used in a second PCR of roughly 6 to 12 cycles were a sample-barcoded 5' primer and a J-beta primer mix. TCRdb analysed the 5' RACE reads with MiXCR anew, one entry per CDR3 protein. Among 650,000 to 950,000 distinct CDR3 sequences listed, around 43% were seen once. The source material was blood. The source of these receptors is a man between 60 and 75 years old in good health.

This clonotype was seen a few times. The chain carries TRBV13 and TRBJ2-7; 8 bases agree with TRBD1. The CDR3 runs 14 residues. J was trimmed by 5 bases and V by 3 bases; bases with no gene match: 6. Germline CDR1 and CDR2: PRHDT and FYEKMQ (reference sequence). CDR3 DNA: TGTGCCAGCAGCTTCCGGCAGGGGGCCGACGAGCAGTACTTC. Translated, it gives CASSFRQGADEQYF.

This clonotype has a handful of counts. CDR3 region: CASSVLAGGPTYEQYF. Written as DNA, the CDR3 is TGTGCCAGCAGCGTACTAGCGGGGGGGCCGACCTACGAGCAGTACTTC. The rearrangement links TRBV21-1 to TRBJ2-7; the table's D call, TRBD2, has no DNA check behind it. TRBV21-1 is tagged as a pseudogene. This CDR3 spans 16 amino acids.

This clonotype was counted between two and nine times. V and J are TRBV30 and TRBJ2-3; TRBD2 matches at 7 bases. The CDR3 has 12 amino acids. The trim removed 4 bases at V and 4 bases at J, leaving 2 bases unmatched. The germline gives CDR1 GTSNPN, CDR2 SVGIG (reference sequence). CDR3 nucleotides: TGTGCCTGGACCCGGGAGGCAGATACGCAGTATTTT. Its protein product is CAWTREADTQYF.

V gene TRBV7-9 combines with J gene TRBJ2-3; 11 nucleotides line up with TRBD2. Germline CDR1 and CDR2: SEHNR and FQNEAQ (reference sequence). V dropped 4 bases and J dropped 4; count of bases not matched to a gene: 10. The CDR3 spans 17 residues. In DNA, the CDR3 is TGTGCCAGCAGCTCGGGACTAGCGGAAATCGGCGCAGATACGCAGTATTTT. Its protein product is CASSSGLAEIGADTQYF.

The chain joins TRBV20-1 to TRBJ2-1, with 9 positions matching TRBD2. The CDR3 has 15 residues. From germline, CDR1 is DFQATT and CDR2 SNEGSKA (reference sequence). Germline trimming cut 4 bases from V and 10 bases from J; bases unmatched to any gene: 14. CDR3 sequence: CSATLAGGNTYEQFF. For the CDR3, the DNA is TGCAGTGCTACTTTGGCGGGGGGGAACACCTACGAGCAGTTCTTC.

The genes are TRBV19 and TRBJ2-7, with 10 bases matching TRBD1. Per the germline V gene, CDR1 is LNHDA and CDR2 is SQIVND (reference sequence). The J segment lost 1 base and the V segment lost 5 bases, leaving 5 bases of the junction unmatched. The CDR3 spans 15 residues. The CDR3, as DNA: TGTGCCAGTAGTCCAGGACAGGGGGATTCCTACGAGCAGTACTTC. This sequence encodes CASSPGQGDSYEQYF. The full variable domain, completed using reference TRBV19 and TRBJ2-7, is DGGITQSPKYLFRKEGQNVTLSCEQNLNHDAMYWYRQDPGQGLRLIYYSQIVNDFQKGDIAEGYSVSREKKESFPLTVTSAQKNPTAFYLCASSPGQGDSYEQYFGPGTRLTVT.

The sample holds a few counts of this clonotype. The chain recombines TRBV11-2 with TRBJ2-1; possibly TRBD1 for D (5 bases). Germline V lookup: CDR1 SGHAT, CDR2 FQNNGV. Trimming stripped 5 bases from V and 5 bases from J, with 10 bases between. CDR3 length: 13 amino acids. CDR3 DNA sequence: TGTGCCAGCAGCGACAGTGTCCACAATGAGCAGTTCTTC. This codes for CASSDSVHNEQFF.

V and J are TRBV4-3 and TRBJ2-7; D unclear. V lost 1 base and J 2 bases, leaving 12 bases between the germline ends. The CDR3 covers 15 residues. Germline loops: CDR1 LGHNA, CDR2 YSLEER. CDR3 coding DNA: TGCGCCAGCAGCCAAGTGTTCGGCGCAGCCTACGAGCAGTACTTC. It translates to CASSQVFGAAYEQYF.

The V and J genes are TRBV20-1 and TRBJ1-1; D uncertain. CDR1 is DFQATT and CDR2 is SNEGSKA in the germline V gene (reference sequence). The CDR3 spans 13 residues. V lost 3 bases and J lost 0, with 8 bases in between. The CDR3 region is CSASEGLNTEAFF. The CDR3 DNA follows: TGCAGTGCTAGTGAGGGCCTGAACACTGAAGCTTTCTTT.

The chain uses TRBV4-3 and TRBJ2-1, with D tentatively TRBD1 (6 bases). V was shortened by 4 bases and J by 8 bases, with 21 bases between the two germline ends. The V gene's germline CDR1 is LGHNA and CDR2 YSLEER. The CDR3 contains 16 residues. This CDR3 reads CASSPNYRVRGYEQFF. Written as DNA, the CDR3 is TGCGCCAGCAGCCCGAATTACAGGGTAAGGGGCTATGAGCAGTTCTTC.

This clonotype was observed a few times. The chain joins TRBV12-3 or TRBV12-4 to TRBJ2-1; 9 bases are a match to TRBD1. V lost 4 bases, J lost 7 bases, and 5 bases stayed unmatched. The CDR3 is made up of 14 amino acids. CDR3 DNA sequence: TGTGCCAGCAGTTCTGGGACAGGGATGAATGAGCAGTTCTTC. It specifies CASSSGTGMNEQFF.

The V call is TRBV28, the J call TRBJ2-4, with D maybe TRBD1 (6 bases). The J call is uncertain, as TRBJ2-7 better fits the DNA end. The germline gives CDR1 MDHEN, CDR2 SYDVKM. The CDR3 sequence is 14 residues long. Written as DNA, the CDR3 is TGTGCCAGCGGGGTTGCTGGGAGAGGGGGCGAGCAGTACTTC. The encoded protein is CASGVAGRGGEQYF.

The gene calls are TRBV4-1 and TRBJ2-4; D might be TRBD2 (6 bases). The tail of the sequence fits TRBJ2-7 better, so the J call may be wrong. The length of the CDR3 is 15 residues. In germline, CDR1 is MGHRA, CDR2 YSYEKL. The CDR3 spells CASRDRLGGTYEQYF. The CDR3 DNA reads TGCGCCAGCAGAGACAGACTCGGCGGGACCTACGAGCAGTACTTC.

This clonotype was recorded only once. The CDR3 loop is CASSQVRHQETQYF. The CDR3 bases are TGCGCCAGCAGCCAAGTGCGGCACCAAGAGACCCAGTACTTC. J is TRBJ2-5 and V is TRBV4-3; D call uncertain. This CDR3 has 14 amino acids. Trimming removed 1 base from V and 0 bases from J, with 6 bases in between. CDR1 is LGHNA and CDR2 is YSLEER in the germline V gene.

Written as DNA, the CDR3 is TGTGCCAGCAGCCAAGGCGGGGGGGCGTGGAATGAGCAGTTCTTC. Amino acids: CASSQGGGAWNEQFF. The rearrangement joins TRBV3-1 to TRBJ2-1, with 9 bases aligning to TRBD2. The CDR3 is 15 residues long. Germline V gene sequence: CDR1 LGHDT, CDR2 YNNKEL (reference sequence). V shed 1 base and J 7 bases; nucleotides not matched to a gene: 5.

This clonotype has a count of ten or more. The chain is built from TRBV20-1 and TRBJ2-6; D not certain. V was shortened by 1 base and J by 0 bases, with 7 bases between the two germline ends. Germline CDR1 DFQATT, CDR2 SNEGSKA (reference sequence). This CDR3 has 15 amino acids. The CDR3, as DNA: TGCAGTGCTAGAGGTCCGGACTCTGGGGCCAACGTCCTGACTTTC. This sequence encodes CSARGPDSGANVLTF.